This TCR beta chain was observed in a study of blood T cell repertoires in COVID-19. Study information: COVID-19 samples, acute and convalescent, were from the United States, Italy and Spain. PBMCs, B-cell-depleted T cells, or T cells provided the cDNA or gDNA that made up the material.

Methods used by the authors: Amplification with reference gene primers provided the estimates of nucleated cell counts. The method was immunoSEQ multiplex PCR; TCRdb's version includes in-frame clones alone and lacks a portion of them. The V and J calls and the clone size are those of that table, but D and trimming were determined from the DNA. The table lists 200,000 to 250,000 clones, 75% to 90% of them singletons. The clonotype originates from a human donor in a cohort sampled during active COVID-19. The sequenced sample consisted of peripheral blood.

For the CDR3, the DNA is TGTGCCACCAGTGATGCGGGATTGAGCCAGCCCCAGCATTTT. It is translated as CATSDAGLSQPQHF. The chain recombines TRBV24-1 with TRBJ1-5; D ambiguous. CDR1 is KGHDR and CDR2 is SFDVKD in the germline V gene. CDR3 size: 14 residues. V was cut by 3 bases and J by 7 bases, with 12 bases left in between.